Presented here are 10 T cell receptor beta chains from one specimen sequenced in a study of shared clonotypes between healthy human individuals. Sequenced by immunoSEQ multiplex PCR; TCRdb stores in-frame clones only, minus some. The table includes millions of clones, just over 90% detected once. Selected positively for CCR7 and CD45RO-negative, naive CD8 cells excluded terminally differentiated effector memory CD45RA+ cells. Sample: naive CD8+ T cells from PBMCs. Receptors originate from a man aged 18 to 35 in good health. Some clones in this sample may be carry-over from other donors' samples.

The genes are TRBV7-9 and TRBJ1-4; perhaps TRBD1 as D (6 bases). This CDR3 has 15 residues. V lost 1 base, J lost 7 bases, and 13 bases lay in between. Germline CDR1 reads SEHNR; CDR2 reads FQNEAQ (reference sequence). CDR3 in amino acids: CASSLDWTEGEKLFF. The DNA of the CDR3 is TGTGCCAGCAGCTTAGATTGGACAGAGGGTGAAAAACTGTTTTTT.

This chain connects TRBV29-1 to TRBJ2-1; TRBD2 aligns across 8 bases. Losses at the gene ends were 2 bases for V and 0 bases for J; bases not matched to a gene: 15. The CDR3 loop spans 19 amino acids. In germline, CDR1 is SQVTM, CDR2 ANQGSEA. CDR3 region: CSVEKGGTSQLYSYNEQFF. The CDR3 coding sequence is TGCAGCGTTGAAAAGGGGGGGACTAGTCAACTCTACTCCTACAATGAGCAGTTCTTC.

V and J are TRBV28 and TRBJ2-5; weak D call: TRBD2 (6 bases). V lost 2 bases and J lost 0, with 10 bases in between. Looked up from germline, CDR1 is MDHEN and CDR2 is SYDVKM. The CDR3 extends over 15 amino acids. Here the CDR3 DNA reads TGTGCCAGCAGTTTAGGGTCGGGGGACCAAGAGACCCAGTACTTC. This gives the protein CASSLGSGDQETQYF.

On this clone itself: Other DNA variants within this sample encode the same CDR3. This sequence joins TRBV2 and TRBJ1-5, with D perhaps TRBD1 (5 bases). Germline V lookup: CDR1 SNHLY, CDR2 FYNNEI. CDR3 length equals 13 residues. V lost 3 bases, J lost 4 bases, and 7 bases lay in between. The CDR3 region has the DNA TGTGCCAGCAGTGACACAGGAAATCAGCCCCAGCATTTT. It encodes CASSDTGNQPQHF.

This chain uses TRBV13 with TRBJ2-7, with 7 bases matching TRBD1. Losses at the gene ends were 5 bases for V and 2 bases for J; bases not matched to a gene: 3. The length of the CDR3 is 13 residues. The germline V gene encodes CDR1 PRHDT and CDR2 FYEKMQ (reference sequence). CDR3 protein: CASSRQGTYEQYF. Written as DNA, the CDR3 is TGTGCCAGCAGCCGACAGGGAACCTACGAGCAGTACTTC.

This chain links TRBV19 with TRBJ2-7; 13 bases align to TRBD2. From germline, CDR1 is LNHDA and CDR2 SQIVND (reference sequence). V was clipped by 4 bases and J by 2 bases; unmatched bases: 11. CDR3 size: 18 residues. The CDR3 reads CASSTTGLAGVSPYEQYF. CDR3 sequence (DNA): TGTGCCAGTAGTACAACCGGACTAGCGGGAGTAAGCCCCTACGAGCAGTACTTC. The entire variable domain, with the rest obtained from reference TRBV19 and TRBJ2-7, is as follows: DGGITQSPKYLFRKEGQNVTLSCEQNLNHDAMYWYRQDPGQGLRLIYYSQIVNDFQKGDIAEGYSVSREKKESFPLTVTSAQKNPTAFYLCASSTTGLAGVSPYEQYFGPGTRLTVT.

This chain uses TRBV5-1 with TRBJ2-5, with TRBD1 matching 7 bases. The CDR3 consists of 16 residues. Germline values: CDR1 SGHRS, CDR2 YFSETQ. V shed 4 bases, J shed 2 bases, and the junction held 11 bases outside the gene matches. CDR3 sequence (DNA): TGCGCCAGCAGCCCGGGCCGCGCCAGGGGGCAAGAGACCCAGTACTTC. Amino acids: CASSPGRARGQETQYF.

The chain employs TRBV5-4 and TRBJ2-1, with D hard to call. Germline V gene data show CDR1 as SGHNT and CDR2 as YYREEE (reference sequence). CDR3 length equals 13 residues. V was pared by 5 bases and J by 5 bases, with 11 bases between. This chain's CDR3 is CASRPIEDNEQFF. DNA of the CDR3: TGTGCCAGCAGACCGATTGAGGACAATGAGCAGTTCTTC.

This chain connects TRBV2 to TRBJ1-1; TRBD1 might be the D (5 bases). The germline V and J ends were trimmed by 5 bases and 8 bases, with 18 bases remaining between them. The CDR3 covers 14 residues. Germline CDR1 reads SNHLY; CDR2 reads FYNNEI. The CDR3 sequence is CASSFGTSGYEAFF. The CDR3 DNA reads TGTGCCAGCAGTTTTGGGACCTCGGGTTACGAAGCTTTCTTT.

The CDR3 DNA reads TGTGCCAGCAGTGAGACCGGGGCCAAAAACATTCAGTACTTC. Its protein product is CASSETGAKNIQYF. The chain couples TRBV25-1 to TRBJ2-4; D remains ambiguous. Trimming cost V 3 bases and J 1 base, with 7 bases left between them. The germline V gene has CDR1 MGHDK and CDR2 SYGVNS. The CDR3 extends over 14 amino acids.